This passage covers 19 T cell receptor beta chains from one sample sequenced in a study of blood T cell repertoires in COVID-19. The method was immunoSEQ multiplex PCR; TCRdb's version includes in-frame clones alone and lacks a portion of them. The sample has 100,000 to 130,000 clones, approximately 88% seen once. Sequencing input: peripheral blood. The receptors were sampled from a middle-aged man with active or convalescent COVID-19.

The J gene is TRBJ2-3, the V gene TRBV4-1, with D maybe TRBD1 (5 bases). V lost 4 bases and J lost 5, with 16 bases in between. Germline assignment: CDR1 MGHRA and CDR2 YSYEKL. The CDR3 loop spans 15 amino acids. CDR3 residues: CASSLDQLQGDTQYF. The CDR3 DNA reads as TGCGCCAGCAGCCTAGACCAACTTCAGGGAGATACGCAGTATTTT.

The J gene is TRBJ2-1, the V gene TRBV7-2; TRBD2 matches 11 bases. The CDR3 has 18 residues. The V gene's germline CDR1 is SGHTA and CDR2 FQGNSA. V was pared by 4 bases and J by 0 bases, with 8 bases of the junction left unmatched. This chain's CDR3 is CASSSPAGLAVSYNEQFF. The CDR3 DNA reads as TGTGCCAGCAGCTCGCCGGCGGGACTAGCGGTCTCCTACAATGAGCAGTTCTTC.

The table lists this clone with a few counts. The chain combines TRBV28 with TRBJ2-7; D is undetermined. The germline V gene has CDR1 MDHEN and CDR2 SYDVKM. There are 12 residues in the CDR3. V was cut by 6 bases and J by 7 bases, with 13 bases left in between. In DNA form, the CDR3 reads TGTGCCAGCAGAACCCAAACCGGGGAGCAGTACTTC. Translated, it gives CASRTQTGEQYF.

The rearrangement joins TRBV5-1 to TRBJ2-1, with D tentatively TRBD1 (6 bases). The germline CDR1 and CDR2 sequences are SGHRS and YFSETQ. This CDR3 is built from 14 residues. The V end lost 0 bases, the J end lost 7 bases, and 11 bases lay between the germline ends. DNA of the CDR3: TGCGCCAGCAGCTTGGGACAGGCGACTAATGAGCAGTTCTTC. Translating it yields CASSLGQATNEQFF.

The V gene is TRBV15, the J gene TRBJ2-2; D not certain. Trimming shortened V by 1 base and J by 8 bases, and 5 bases separated the two germline ends. This CDR3 contains 12 residues. Germline V gives CDR1 LNHNV, CDR2 YYDKDF (reference sequence). CDR3 protein: CATSRVAGELFF. CDR3 nucleotides: TGTGCCACCAGCAGAGTAGCTGGGGAGCTGTTTTTT. Drawing the rest from reference TRBV15 and TRBJ2-2, the complete variable domain is DAMVIQNPRYQVTQFGKPVTLSCSQTLNHNVMYWYQQKSSQAPKLLFHYYDKDFNNEADTPDNFQSRRPNTSFCFLDIRSPGLGDTAMYLCATSRVAGELFFGEGSRLTVL.

The rearrangement uses TRBV7-2 and TRBJ1-2, with unresolved D. The CDR3 runs to 15 residues. CDR1 and CDR2 (germline): SGHTA, FQGNSA. V was shortened by 0 bases and J by 4 bases, with 12 bases between the two germline ends. The CDR3 coding sequence is TGTGCCAGCAGCTTAGCGCCGGGGTTAGGCTATGGCTACACCTTC. Translating it yields CASSLAPGLGYGYTF.

The chain links TRBV7-2 to TRBJ1-1; no clear D gene. There are 14 residues in the CDR3. Per germline, CDR1 SGHTA and CDR2 FQGNSA. With 7 bases removed from V and 10 bases from J, the gap between germline ends came to 22 bases. In DNA form, the CDR3 reads TGTGCCAGCACCCCGGATTCGGGTTTCAAGGTAGCTTTCTTT. Amino acid sequence: CASTPDSGFKVAFF.

The CDR3 sequence: CASSLPQVMNTEAFF. The CDR3 DNA is TGTGCCAGCAGTTTACCGCAGGTCATGAACACTGAAGCTTTCTTT. V usage is TRBV28 and J usage is TRBJ1-1; D is uncertain. CDR3 length: 15 amino acids. The V end was cut by 2 bases, the J end by 0 bases, with 10 bases between. CDR1 and CDR2 from the germline V gene are MDHEN and SYDVKM.

This chain uses TRBV27 with TRBJ2-2; no reliable D call. The CDR3 is 11 residues long. Trimming took off 4 bases at V and 5 bases at J, with 2 bases between the two ends. CDR1 and CDR2 from the germline V gene are MNHEY and SMNVEV (reference sequence). The CDR3, as DNA: TGTGCCAGCAGTTCAACCGGGGAGCTGTTTTTT. This codes for CASSSTGELFF.

The V call is TRBV27, the J call TRBJ2-7, with D unresolved. CDR1 and CDR2 from the germline V gene are MNHEY and SMNVEV (reference sequence). V was pared by 6 bases and J by 0 bases, with 18 bases between. The CDR3 spans 16 residues. The CDR3 sequence is CASSTKTGFLSYEQYF. In nucleotides, the CDR3 is TGTGCCAGCAGCACTAAGACCGGGTTCCTCTCCTACGAGCAGTACTTC.

The chain couples TRBV9 to TRBJ2-2; 10 bases agree with TRBD2. The CDR3 has 17 amino acids. V lost 0 bases and J lost 5; bases outside the gene matches: 7. Germline V gives CDR1 SGDLS, CDR2 YYNGEE. CDR3: CASSVEPSGSLTGELFF. CDR3 bases: TGTGCCAGCAGCGTAGAGCCTAGCGGGAGTTTAACCGGGGAGCTGTTTTTT. Complete variable domain (other parts from reference TRBV9 and TRBJ2-2): DSGVTQTPKHLITATGQRVTLRCSPRSGDLSVYWYQQSLDQGLQFLIQYYNGEERAKGNILERFSAQQFPDLHSELNLSSLELGDSALYFCASSVEPSGSLTGELFFGEGSRLTVL.

The CDR3 is CAWSFTGGRNEKLFF. Here the CDR3 DNA reads TGTGCCTGGAGTTTCACAGGGGGCCGAAATGAAAAACTGTTTTTT. The chain is built from TRBV30 and TRBJ1-4; 9 nucleotides line up with TRBD1. CDR3 length: 15 residues. In germline, CDR1 is GTSNPN, CDR2 SVGIG (reference sequence). V trimming: 2 bases; J trimming: 5 bases; junction bases outside the gene matches: 6.

This chain joins TRBV10-2 and TRBJ1-3; D gene uncertain. Trimming stripped 7 bases from V and 0 bases from J, with 4 bases between. Germline values: CDR1 WSHSY, CDR2 SAAADI. The CDR3 runs to 12 residues. CDR3 amino acids: CASKASGNTIYF. CDR3 DNA: TGCGCCAGCAAAGCCTCTGGAAACACCATATATTTT.

This CDR3 reads CASSAQGQGVGQPQHF. The CDR3 nucleotides read TGTGCCAGCAGCGCACAAGGACAGGGGGTCGGGCAGCCCCAGCATTTT. The J gene is TRBJ1-5, the V gene TRBV7-2; 10 bases fit TRBD1. The CDR3 has 16 residues. J gave up 7 bases and V 5 bases, and 11 bases lay outside the gene matches. Germline CDR1 SGHTA, CDR2 FQGNSA.

The J gene is TRBJ2-4, the V gene TRBV18, with unresolved D. V gave up 1 base and J gave up 0 bases, with 19 bases separating them. Per the germline V gene, CDR1 is KGHSH and CDR2 is LQKENI. This CDR3 comprises 19 residues. CDR3 in amino acids: CASSPQDMSSALAKNIQYF. Written as DNA, the CDR3 is TGTGCCAGCTCACCACAAGATATGAGTAGTGCGCTAGCCAAAAACATTCAGTACTTC.

V is TRBV3-1 (or the pseudogene TRBV3-2) and J is TRBJ1-2; TRBD1 might be the D (5 bases). Germline CDR1 LGHDT, CDR2 YNNKEL (reference sequence). Trimming removed 4 bases at V and 7 bases at J, with 19 bases between. There are 15 residues in the CDR3. CDR3 nucleotide sequence: TGTGCCAGCAGCCCTATTATTGCAGGGTCGTTTGGCTACACCTTC. Amino acid sequence: CASSPIIAGSFGYTF.

This clone came up a few times. J is TRBJ1-3 and V is TRBV5-6, with D tentatively TRBD1 (5 bases). This CDR3 is built from 16 residues. Germline V gene sequence: CDR1 SGHDT, CDR2 YYEEEE. Trimming removed 0 bases from V and 4 bases from J, with 14 bases in between. The CDR3 loop reads CASSLAGGFAGNTIYF. For the CDR3, the DNA is TGTGCCAGCAGCTTGGCCGGGGGTTTCGCCGGAAACACCATATATTTT.

V is TRBV21-1 and J is TRBJ2-1; the listed D gene, TRBD2, was not tested against the DNA. TRBV21-1 is a pseudogene. The CDR3 loop spans 23 amino acids. The CDR3 here is CASSKPGLAGGPGSPSSYNEQFF. CDR3 DNA: TGTGCCAGCAGCAAACCGGGACTAGCGGGAGGGCCAGGGTCCCCCAGCTCCTACAATGAGCAGTTCTTC.

The chain carries TRBV4-3 and TRBJ2-1, with D possibly TRBD2 on 6 matching bases. The length of the CDR3 is 13 residues. V lost 6 bases to trimming and J lost 9 bases, with 15 bases between them. Looked up from germline, CDR1 is LGHNA and CDR2 is YSLEER. This CDR3 reads CASSLTAGGEQFF. The CDR3 DNA sequence: TGCGCCAGCAGTCTGACAGCGGGCGGTGAGCAGTTCTTC.